This TCR beta chain was captured by sequencing in a study of shared clonotypes between healthy human individuals. Study-wide findings and caveats: Sampling covered nothing but blood. Tissue TCR repertoires likely differ from those found in blood. Non-shared clonotypes showed lower generation probabilities than clonotypes common to all four donors.

Notes on this clone: Its antigen is still unknown.

Trimming took off 2 bases at V and 2 bases at J, with 10 bases between the two ends. This CDR3 is built from 14 residues. Germline CDR1 KGHSH, CDR2 LQKENI. Per the original methods: Filtering differed because ImmunoSEQ produced junction-only sequences that carried no quality scores. Sequenced by immunoSEQ multiplex PCR; TCRdb stores in-frame clones only, minus some. V, J and clone size are those of that table, while D and trimming were read from the DNA. The sample contains about 2.4 million clones, approximately 93% of which appear only once. The study drew all its donors from Caucasian adults living in Nashville, Tennessee.

What was sequenced was naive CD4+ T cells from PBMCs. The subset is: CD45RA+ positively selected. The chain uses TRBV18 and TRBJ2-7; D is perhaps TRBD1 (6 bases). The clonotype was recovered from a man aged 18 to 29 in good health. Some clones in this sample may be carry-over from other donors' samples. The CDR3 protein is CASSPRRTAYEQYF. The CDR3 DNA is TGTGCCAGCTCACCAAGGAGGACAGCCTACGAGCAGTACTTC.